Below are 14 T cell receptor beta chains sequenced from a single sample in a study of blood T cell repertoires in COVID-19. The table came from immunoSEQ multiplex PCR; TCRdb's copy has only in-frame clones and leaves some out. The sample comprises around 160,000 clones, roughly 90% of which are singletons, and 1.2% rests with the top ten. The sequencing sample was made of PBMCs or T cells enriched from blood (not recorded which). These receptors originate from a woman in her 30s with acute COVID-19.

This clone showed up many times. The chain combines TRBV28 with TRBJ2-7, with TRBD1 matching 9 bases. CDR3 size: 16 residues. Trimming cost V 5 bases and J 4 bases; bases outside gene matches: 12. The germline CDR1 and CDR2 sequences are MDHEN and SYDVKM. Here the CDR3 DNA reads TGTGCCAGCAGTCCCCATCCTCGGACAGGGGTGTACGAGCAGTACTTC. The encoded protein is CASSPHPRTGVYEQYF.

The chain uses TRBV28 and TRBJ1-5, with 7 bases that match TRBD1. Unmatched junction bases numbered 6, after V lost 5 bases and J lost 2 bases. Germline CDR1 and CDR2: MDHEN and SYDVKM. This CDR3 contains 15 residues. The CDR3 region is CASSLTGVGNQPQHF. The CDR3 DNA follows: TGTGCCAGCAGTCTCACAGGGGTTGGCAATCAGCCCCAGCATTTT.

The CDR3 here is CASSNTGGANQPQHF. The CDR3 bases are TGTGCCAGTAGTAATACAGGGGGAGCGAATCAGCCCCAGCATTTT. The chain couples TRBV19 to TRBJ1-5; 8 bases agree with TRBD1. The CDR3 is 15 amino acids. The junction had 6 bases not matched to a gene; V was cut back by 4 bases and J by 4 bases. CDR1 LNHDA and CDR2 SQIVND come from the germline V gene (reference sequence).

The rearrangement joins TRBV27 to TRBJ2-5; possibly TRBD1 for D (6 bases). The CDR3 spans 16 residues. CDR1 is MNHEY, CDR2 SMNVEV, per germline (reference sequence). The V and J ends lost 5 bases and 3 bases respectively, with 19 bases between them. For the CDR3, the DNA is TGTGCCAGCAGTCCGTTCTTCAGGGGATCGGAAGAGACCCAGTACTTC. Amino acid sequence: CASSPFFRGSEETQYF.

The chain couples TRBV24-1 to TRBJ1-2; 9 bases line up with TRBD1. The CDR3 extends over 17 amino acids. Looked up from germline, CDR1 is KGHDR and CDR2 is SFDVKD. V gave up 2 bases and J gave up 4 bases; unmatched junction bases: 10. CDR3 loop: CATSDSSRTGASYGYTF. The CDR3 bases are TGTGCCACCAGTGATTCATCCCGGACAGGGGCGTCCTATGGCTACACCTTC.

In its sample, this clone was seen once. The chain carries TRBV3-1 (or the pseudogene TRBV3-2) and TRBJ1-1; no clear D gene. Trimming pared 6 bases from V and 3 bases from J, leaving 14 bases between. The CDR3 has 14 residues. Germline loops: CDR1 LGHDT, CDR2 YNNKEL (reference sequence). As DNA, the CDR3 is TGTGCCAGCAGTCTACTAGGGCAGGACACTGAAGCTTTCTTT. It specifies CASSLLGQDTEAFF.

The chain employs TRBV6-4 and TRBJ2-1, with 10 positions matching TRBD2. V lost 4 bases to trimming and J lost 8 bases; unmatched junction nucleotides: 11. CDR1 and CDR2 from the germline V gene are MRHNA and SNTAGT. The CDR3 is made up of 16 amino acids. The CDR3 nucleotides read TGTGCCAGCAGTGTCCTCAGGCCTAGCGGGAGCTATGAGCAGTTCTTC. The encoded protein is CASSVLRPSGSYEQFF.

This chain links TRBV10-3 with TRBJ2-1, with 11 bases fitting TRBD2. The CDR3 contains 15 residues. The V and J ends lost 3 bases and 8 bases, in that order; junction bases with no gene match: 6. In germline, CDR1 is ENHRY, CDR2 SYGVKD. The CDR3 loop reads CAISELAGVGDEQFF. CDR3 in DNA: TGTGCCATCAGTGAACTAGCGGGAGTTGGGGATGAGCAGTTCTTC.

The rearrangement uses TRBV27 and TRBJ1-4; 7 bases match TRBD1. The V segment lost 5 bases and the J segment 8 bases; nucleotides outside the gene matches: 11. CDR3 length equals 15 residues. Germline V gene lookup returns CDR1 MNHEY and CDR2 SMNVEV (reference sequence). CDR3 bases: TGTGCCAGCAGTCCTACAGGGGCAGGAGGGGAAAAACTGTTTTTT. Amino acid sequence: CASSPTGAGGEKLFF. Using reference TRBV27 and TRBJ1-4 for the parts outside the CDR3, the full variable domain is EAQVTQNPRYLITVTGKKLTVTCSQNMNHEYMSWYRQDPGLGLRQIYYSMNVEVTDKGDVPEGYKVSRKEKRNFPLILESPSPNQTSLYFCASSPTGAGGEKLFFGSGTQLSVL.

The J gene is TRBJ1-5, the V gene TRBV27; TRBD1 might be the D (5 bases). The germline CDR1 and CDR2 sequences are MNHEY and SMNVEV (reference sequence). This CDR3 is built from 20 residues. Trimming took 0 bases from V and 0 from J, leaving 21 bases between them. CDR3 sequence (DNA): TGTGCCAGCAGTTTATCGGGGGGAAGAGCCGGGACCTATAGCAATCAGCCCCAGCATTTT. As protein: CASSLSGGRAGTYSNQPQHF.

The V gene is TRBV11-2, the J gene TRBJ1-1; TRBD1 is a possible D gene (6 bases). The CDR3 runs 16 residues. Germline CDR1 is SGHAT and CDR2 is FQNNGV. V lost 6 bases, J lost 0 bases, and 17 bases lay in between. The CDR3 region is CASSSTGSPMNTEAFF. The CDR3 nucleotides are TGTGCCAGCAGTTCGACAGGAAGCCCCATGAACACTGAAGCTTTCTTT. The full variable domain, rest sourced from reference TRBV11-2 and TRBJ1-1, is EAGVAQSPRYKIIEKRQSVAFWCNPISGHATLYWYQQILGQGPKLLIQFQNNGVVDDSQLPKDRFSAERLKGVDSTLKIQPAKLEDSAVYLCASSSTGSPMNTEAFFGQGTRLTVV.

The V and J genes are TRBV7-9 and TRBJ2-2; D perhaps matches TRBD2 (5 bases). The V gene lost 6 bases and the J gene lost 1 base, with 12 bases spanning the gap. The germline CDR1 and CDR2 sequences are SEHNR and FQNEAQ (reference sequence). The CDR3 sequence is 15 residues long. In nucleotides, the CDR3 is TGTGCCAGCAGTCCAAGCGGACTGAACACCGGGGAGCTGTTTTTT. The encoded protein is CASSPSGLNTGELFF.

The chain joins TRBV7-8 to TRBJ1-5; D not certain. Germline-derived CDR1 and CDR2 are SGHVS and FQNEAQ. Between the trimmed V and J ends, which lost 0 bases and 4 bases, there was a span of 10 bases. The length of the CDR3 is 15 residues. For the CDR3, the DNA is TGTGCCAGCAGCTTAGCGAGCGGCTTAAATCAGCCCCAGCATTTT. Protein: CASSLASGLNQPQHF.

This sequence joins TRBV28 and TRBJ1-1; D gene ambiguous. The CDR3 is 12 residues long. V was pared by 5 bases and J by 8 bases, with 12 bases between. Germline values: CDR1 MDHEN, CDR2 SYDVKM. CDR3 loop: CASSAPEREAFF. The DNA of the CDR3 is TGTGCCAGCAGTGCGCCGGAGAGGGAAGCTTTCTTT.